This TCR beta chain came from a study of identical twins. The study, taken as a whole, reports: Out-of-frame alpha sequences shared by twins were enriched for low generation probability.

Trimming stripped 4 bases from V and 6 bases from J, with 16 bases between. Per germline, CDR1 SGHAT and CDR2 FQNNGV. The CDR3 contains 15 residues. TCRdb reprocessed the 5' RACE reads with MiXCR, giving one entry per CDR3 protein. The sample includes 100,000 to 110,000 distinct CDR3 sequences, about 6% of them seen just once. This clonotype appeared many times. Antigen: not known. The chain uses TRBV11-2 and TRBJ2-1; D call uncertain. The sequenced material came from memory T cells sorted from blood. The source is a woman in her fifties or sixties in good health. CDR3 loop: CASSSPRAMGNEQFF. The DNA for the CDR3 is TGTGCCAGCAGCTCCCCACGAGCTATGGGCAATGAGCAGTTCTTC.